This TCR beta chain is from a study of OX40 agonist ivuxolimab in advanced cancers. About the study as a whole: Ivuxolimab, which targeted the costimulatory receptor OX40 (CD134), was an agonistic, fully human IgG2 monoclonal antibody. Intravenous ivuxolimab was administered to patients every 2 weeks at six dose levels: 0.01, 0.1, 0.3, 1.5, 3 and 10 mg/kg. Of the approximately 50 dose-escalation patients, hepatocellular carcinoma was present in approximately 20, melanoma in around 15, renal cell carcinoma in 9 and head and neck cancer in 9. In the dose-escalation cohort, 82.7% of patients were male, and the mean age was approximately 55 years, with a range of about 23 to 85. Prior anti-PD-1, anti-PD-L1 or anti-CTLA-4 therapy was permitted, and 40% of dose-escalation patients had received checkpoint inhibitors. Three dose-escalation patients achieved partial responses, one with hepatocellular carcinoma and two with cutaneous melanoma. The purpose of peripheral TCRbeta sequencing was to test whether ivuxolimab changed TCR sequence diversity and led to clonal T-cell expansion. The paper describes the monotherapy dose-escalation part (N of about 52 patients) of the phase I trial of ivuxolimab.

The investigation overall reported the following: The antigen specificity of the peripheral T cells that underwent clonal expansion was not determined. At doses of 0.1 to 3.0 mg/kg, clonal expansion of both CD4+ and CD8+ T cells in blood was seen between baseline and week 6. In partial responders in the 0.1-3.0 mg/kg groups, normalized peripheral clonal expansion was found to be among the lowest, especially among CD8+ T cells. After ivuxolimab, CD8+ T cells had more expanded clones than CD4+ T cells on average. Low levels of normalized T-cell clonal expansion were also seen in some patients who did not respond.

Patients with autoimmune disease history or receiving systemic immunosuppression were excluded from the trial. Peripheral blood for TCR sequencing was collected from all dose cohorts at baseline, on cycle 4 day 1, and on cycle 7 day 1. The samples were taken from a phase I, first-in-human, multicenter, open-label dose-escalation trial of ivuxolimab. Adults with locally advanced or metastatic melanoma, renal cell carcinoma, hepatocellular carcinoma or head and neck squamous cell carcinoma were enrolled in the trial. Before TCR sequencing, CD4+ T cells and CD8+ T cells from peripheral blood were sorted into separate populations. From cysteine to phenylalanine, the CDR3 is 14 amino acids long. The retained sequence is limited to the CDR3, 42 bases, with the frame set at the first base. Trimming takes 6 bases from V and 3 bases from J, and the germline ends sit 15 bases apart. The germline V gene encodes CDR1 MNHNY and CDR2 SVGAGI (reference sequence).

To sequence the TCRbeta CDR3 region, genomic DNA was isolated from the sorted cells. TCRbeta CDR3 regions were sequenced using the immunoSEQ Assay. Here the immuneACCESS table is served through TCRdb, limited to in-frame sequences with V and J called. Missing clones are a known gap in these copies; in checked studies unresolved V genes cover under half, and the rest lacks a known reason. This sample holds 29,000 or so clones; more than 85% were observed only once. The ten largest make up almost 9.5% of the sample. As for this clone: It has no known antigen specificity. Base qualities are missing; no much larger clone stands one base away.

The sequence derives from an adult with an advanced solid tumor such as melanoma, head and neck, liver or kidney cancer. The rearrangement combines TRBV6-6 with TRBJ2-7; possibly the D gene is TRBD2, per 7 matching bases. The sequenced sample was CD4+ or CD8+ T cells sorted from blood, obtained in a trial of the OX40 agonist ivuxolimab. The CDR3 reads as follows: CASSEGGGLYEQYF. The DNA sequence is TGTGCCAGCAGCGAAGGGGGGGGCCTCTACGAGCAGTACTTC.